These T cell receptor beta chains were read from a single sample in a study of a mutant IDH1 vaccine in newly diagnosed glioma. What these receptors recognize is not known. TCRdb's copy holds only in-frame clones and misses some; the assay was immunoSEQ multiplex PCR. The table includes tens of thousands of clones, roughly four fifths detected once. Sequenced material: PBMCs, taken from a glioma patient whose treatment included an IDH1 peptide vaccine. Receptor source: a woman aged 50 to 60 with glioma. The conserved cysteine and the conserved F or W are not part of the CDR3 here. A D gene is named only where the DNA matches it firmly.

NA | TRBV5-6 | ASSLGWLNTEAF
NA | TRBV9 | ASSQGGPSYEQY
NA | TRBV6-5 | ASSYSYQGHGYT
NA | TRBV28 | ASSSPYSDGNYGYT
NA | TRBV27 | ASSPLAPMNTEAF
TRBD1 | TRBV28 | ASRGQGVGANYGYT
NA | TRBV5-8 | ASSLGEGQETQY
NA | TRBV10-3 | AISDEGIDYGYT
TRBD1 | TRBV5-6 | ASTSGVGQGASDTQY
TRBD1 | TRBV5-4 | ASSAPGGGTEAF
NA | TRBV5-1 | ASSLGGNEQF
NA | TRBV28 | ASSYPVGTDTQY
NA | TRBV2 | ASSAAEPSTDTQY
NA | TRBV15 | ATSRGGNYGYT
NA | TRBV27 | ASSRPGGSTEAF
NA | TRBV14 | ASNGAAESNQPQH
NA | TRBV19 | ASSPGWQGPGYT
NA | TRBV2 | ASEETDAKNIQY
NA | TRBV5-6 | ASSLGQIIGTEAF
NA | TRBV6-5 | ASSSGFSISQPQH
NA | TRBV19 | ASAQLETQY
NA | TRBV7-2 | ASSLDNSQPQH
NA | TRBV4-2 | ASSQNEATYEQY
TRBD1 | TRBV4-2 | ASSQDGQGGNSPLH
NA | TRBV5-1 | ASSRLEQGPSTDTQY
NA | TRBV5-1 | ASSLDRGQPQH
TRBD1 | TRBV5-1 | ASIKSTGTGGEQY
NA | TRBV5-5 | ASSLFGGVNQPQH
TRBD1 | TRBV5-1 | ASSVDRGRTNEQF
NA | TRBV4-1 | ASSQVAASYNSPLH
NA | TRBV30 | AWKIPRGNTEAF
NA | TRBV5-1 | ASSFRETYNSPLH
NA | TRBV7-9 | ASSLGRKTYEQY
NA | TRBV4-2 | ASRHEYSTDTQY
NA | TRBV18 | ASSPEALTNQPQH
TRBD1 | TRBV6-5 | ASSIQGDYGYT
NA | TRBV5-4 | ASSSGRYRK
TRBD1 | TRBV7-2 | ASSSEGQGRGMAF
TRBD1 | TRBV4-1 | ASTGTGGNEQF
NA | TRBV4-2 | ASSQEVPGRDQPQH
TRBD2 | TRBV5-4 | ASSLARPGGTGELF
NA | TRBV6-5 | ASSYSMGGNQPQH
NA | TRBV27 | ASTDPDRLNTEAF
NA | TRBV4-2 | ASSLEGSQPQH
TRBD1 | TRBV6-1 | ASSEELNRGLSGNTIY
NA | TRBV27 | ASSLGSGNTIY
NA | TRBV5-1 | ASSLRGDVTGNTIY
NA | TRBV5-1 | ASSFTPGSGNTIY
NA | TRBV6-1 | ASSEGSHYGYT
NA | TRBV2 | ASSTGRIAYEQY
TRBD2 | TRBV7-6 | ASTSSPSGGARETQY
NA | TRBV7-6 | ASSPRTGRTYEQY
TRBD2 | TRBV5-4 | ASSRRLAGDTGELF
NA | TRBV5-3 | ARRCTDKVGPKRPQH
TRBD1 | TRBV6-1 | ASSHDRARGYT